This is a list of T cell receptor beta chains from one sample in a study of blood T cells in healthy people across ages. Using its own MiXCR run on the 5' RACE reads, TCRdb lists one record per CDR3 protein. The top ten hold under 25% of the sample, which has around 2 million distinct CDR3 sequences, approximately 40% seen once. The sequencing sample was made of blood. Source of these receptors: a human donor in good health. The CDR3 runs from the conserved cysteine through the conserved F or W. A D gene is named only where the DNA matches it firmly. Expanded clones get a size class; other rows say once, few or many, or leave the size out.

NA	TRBV7-2	TRBJ1-2	NA	CASSFIGSYGYTF	TGTGCCAGCAGCTTCATAGGAAGCTATGGCTACACCTTC
many	TRBV6-5	TRBJ2-3	NA	CASSPFSSDTQYF	TGTGCCAGCAGTCCTTTCAGTAGTGATACGCAGTATTTT
few	TRBV7-2	TRBJ2-4	TRBD1	CASSFRQGYNIQYF	TGTGCCAGCAGCTTCCGACAGGGGTATAACATTCAGTACTTC
NA	TRBV29-1	TRBJ2-7	NA	CSVEVEAGENGEQYF	TGCAGCGTTGAAGTCGAGGCAGGGGAAAACGGCGAGCAGTACTTC
NA	TRBV20-1	TRBJ2-1	TRBD2	CSARSTSAPLYNEQFF	TGCAGTGCTAGGAGTACTAGCGCACCGTTATACAATGAGCAGTTCTTC
NA	TRBV7-2	TRBJ1-2	TRBD1	CASSPGPGQGYYGYTF	TGTGCCAGCAGCCCCGGCCCGGGACAGGGCTACTATGGCTACACCTTC
NA	TRBV4-1	TRBJ2-1	TRBD1	CASSQYPPQGQGGDEQFF	TGCGCCAGCAGCCAGTACCCGCCTCAGGGACAGGGAGGAGATGAGCAGTTCTTC
NA	TRBV5-1	TRBJ2-1	TRBD1	CASSYSGTGYEQFF	TGCGCCAGCAGCTACTCCGGGACAGGATATGAGCAGTTCTTC
few	TRBV9	TRBJ2-1	NA	CASSVLEIKDEQFF	TGTGCCAGCAGCGTACTAGAAATAAAAGATGAGCAGTTCTTC
few	TRBV12-5	TRBJ2-7	TRBD1	CASGLRGRGSYEQYF	TGTGCTAGTGGTTTGAGGGGGCGTGGGTCCTACGAGCAGTACTTC
NA	TRBV5-5	TRBJ2-3	NA	CASIEADTQYF	TGTGCCAGCATCGAAGCAGATACGCAGTATTTT
few	TRBV7-2	TRBJ1-2	NA	CASSRSFDSWRNYGYTF	TGTGCCAGCAGCCGATCTTTTGACAGTTGGAGGAACTATGGCTACACCTTC
few	TRBV4-3	TRBJ2-6	NA	CASSQGDFISGANVLTF	TGCGCCAGCAGCCAAGGTGACTTTATCTCTGGGGCCAACGTCCTGACTTTC
NA	TRBV20-1	TRBJ1-5	NA	CSAQGTTDSNQPQHF	TGCAGTGCCCAGGGGACAACAGATAGCAATCAGCCCCAGCATTTT